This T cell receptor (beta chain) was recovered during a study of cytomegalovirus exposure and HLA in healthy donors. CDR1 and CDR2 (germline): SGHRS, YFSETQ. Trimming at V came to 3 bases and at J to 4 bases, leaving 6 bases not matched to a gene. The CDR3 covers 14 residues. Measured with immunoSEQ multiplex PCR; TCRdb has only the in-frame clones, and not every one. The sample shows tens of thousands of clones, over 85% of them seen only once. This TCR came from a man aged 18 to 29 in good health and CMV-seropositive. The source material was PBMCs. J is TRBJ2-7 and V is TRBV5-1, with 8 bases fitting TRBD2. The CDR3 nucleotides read TGCGCCAGCAGCTATCGGGGGGGTGGTTACGAGCAGTACTTC. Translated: CASSYRGGGYEQYF.